Following are 30 T cell receptor beta chains from one sample sequenced in a study of vaccination effects on CD4 cells after COVID-19. No antigen has been assigned to these receptors. Following a roughly 9-day culture, CD4+ T cells were purified. The person's infection with SARS-CoV-2, confirmed by PCR, took place between March and December 2020. Participants each got two BNT162b2 or mRNA-1273 vaccine doses. The protocol was immunoSEQ multiplex PCR, while the TCRdb copy is restricted to in-frame clones and leaves out a portion. The table includes 40,000 to 45,000 clones, around 76% detected once. The specimen was CD4+ T cells from PBMCs cultured without peptide, collected after COVID-19 vaccination. The receptors originated from a human donor who had a prior SARS-CoV-2 infection.

The J gene is TRBJ2-6, the V gene TRBV14, with D perhaps being TRBD1 or TRBD2 (5 bases each). Trimming left V 1 base short and J 0 bases short, with 13 bases between. Germline V gives CDR1 SGHDN, CDR2 FVKESK. This CDR3 has 18 amino acids. This CDR3 reads CASSQGPGTLSGANVLTF. DNA for the CDR3: TGTGCCAGCAGCCAAGGCCCAGGGACGCTCTCTGGGGCCAACGTCCTGACTTTC.

The V call is TRBV5-5, the J call TRBJ2-2, with a tentative D call TRBD2 (6 bases). The CDR3 loop spans 16 amino acids. Trimming removed 4 bases from V and 6 bases from J, with 19 bases in between. Germline V CDR1 and CDR2: SGHKS, YYEKEE (reference sequence). The CDR3 DNA sequence: TGTGCCAGCAGCCCCCAGCCTAGCGATTTCCCCGGGGAGCTGTTTTTT. This sequence encodes CASSPQPSDFPGELFF.

The chain is built from TRBV19 and TRBJ1-2; 7 nucleotides align to TRBD1. The CDR3 contains 14 residues. Germline loops: CDR1 LNHDA, CDR2 SQIVND (reference sequence). V lost 3 bases and J lost 4; bases outside the gene matches: 5. CDR3 region: CASSIRRGVYGYTF. CDR3 sequence (DNA): TGTGCCAGTAGTATTCGCAGGGGGGTCTATGGCTACACCTTC. Based on the CDR3 plus reference TRBV19 and TRBJ1-2, the full variable domain is DGGITQSPKYLFRKEGQNVTLSCEQNLNHDAMYWYRQDPGQGLRLIYYSQIVNDFQKGDIAEGYSVSREKKESFPLTVTSAQKNPTAFYLCASSIRRGVYGYTFGSGTRLTVV.

The V call is TRBV5-1, the J call TRBJ2-5; D is ambiguous. CDR1 and CDR2 from the germline V gene are SGHRS and YFSETQ. V lost 1 base, J lost 2 bases, and 9 bases lay in between. The CDR3 is made up of 14 amino acids. CDR3 sequence reads: CASSLSPRQETQYF. Here the CDR3 DNA reads TGCGCCAGCAGCTTGAGTCCGAGGCAAGAGACCCAGTACTTC.

The rearrangement joins TRBV7-2 to TRBJ2-1; 10 bases are shared with TRBD1. CDR1 and CDR2 (germline): SGHTA, FQGNSA. This CDR3 has 15 amino acids. V was pared by 5 bases and J by 9 bases, with 10 bases of the junction left unmatched. In nucleotides, the CDR3 is TGTGCCAGCAGCCCCCGGACAGGGGGGGTTGGTGAGCAGTTCTTC. Translation: CASSPRTGGVGEQFF.

On this clone itself: Additional DNA sequences in this sample encode the identical CDR3. The chain combines TRBV6-5 with TRBJ1-6, with D maybe TRBD1 (5 bases). Germline lookup yields CDR1 MNHEY and CDR2 SVGAGI. The CDR3 has 14 residues. V lost 6 bases and J 2 bases, leaving 8 bases between the germline ends. In DNA form, the CDR3 reads TGTGCCAGCAGCTCGGGGCCCTATAATTCACCCCTCCACTTT. The encoded protein is CASSSGPYNSPLHF.

This chain uses TRBV4-2 with TRBJ1-1; D remains unclear. V was clipped by 0 bases and J by 10 bases, with 9 bases between them. There are 12 residues in the CDR3. The germline V gene has CDR1 LGHNA and CDR2 YNFKEQ. The CDR3 DNA reads TGTGCCAGCAGCCAAGATCTCCCGCCAGCTTTCTTT. Translating it yields CASSQDLPPAFF.

Here the CDR3 DNA reads TGTGCCAGCATCCCTCCACTAGGATCCCAAGAGACCCAGTACTTC. Amino acids: CASIPPLGSQETQYF. The chain recombines TRBV2 with TRBJ2-5; weak D call: TRBD2 (5 bases). The CDR3 consists of 15 residues. Trimming shortened V by 7 bases and J by 1 base, and 16 bases separated the two germline ends. The germline CDR1 and CDR2 sequences are SNHLY and FYNNEI.

This rearrangement joins TRBV5-1 to TRBJ2-3; 7 bases fit TRBD2. Looked up from germline, CDR1 is SGHRS and CDR2 is YFSETQ. There are 16 residues in the CDR3. The V gene end was trimmed by 2 bases and the J gene end by 6 bases; junction bases not matched to a gene: 12. Written as DNA, the CDR3 is TGCGCCAGCAGCTTTGGGGCGGGAGACCGTCGGGATACGCAGTATTTT. Amino acids: CASSFGAGDRRDTQYF.

V is TRBV20-1 and J is TRBJ2-7; TRBD1 or TRBD2 may be the D gene (6 bases each). In germline, CDR1 is DFQATT, CDR2 SNEGSKA (reference sequence). V was pared by 6 bases and J by 9 bases, with 15 bases between. The CDR3 length is 11 residues. The CDR3 sequence is CSARDGGGQYF. The CDR3 nucleotides are TGCAGTGCCCGAGACGGGGGCGGGCAGTACTTC.

The chain combines TRBV4-3 with TRBJ2-1, with 8 bases fitting TRBD2. The CDR3 has 16 amino acids. From germline, CDR1 is LGHNA and CDR2 YSLEER. J gave up 9 bases and V 1 base, and 11 bases lay outside the gene matches. DNA of the CDR3: TGCGCCAGCAGCCAAGGCGGGGGGATGTGGAACCCTGAGCAGTTCTTC. It yields the protein CASSQGGGMWNPEQFF.

V usage is TRBV7-2 and J usage is TRBJ2-1; 8 bases line up with TRBD2. This CDR3 region has 22 residues. With 0 bases clipped from V and 0 bases from J, the junction kept 19 bases outside the gene matches. From germline, CDR1 is SGHTA and CDR2 FQGNSA. The CDR3 DNA sequence: TGTGCCAGCAGCTTAGCGAAAGGGTGGGTCAGACTAGCGCCGAGCTCCTACAATGAGCAGTTCTTC. Its translation is CASSLAKGWVRLAPSSYNEQFF.

This rearrangement joins TRBV9 to TRBJ2-7; D is unresolved. This CDR3 spans 14 amino acids. Germline V gene lookup returns CDR1 SGDLS and CDR2 YYNGEE. V lost 4 bases and J 4 bases, leaving 15 bases between the germline ends. CDR3 region: CASSPRAVGYEQYF. For the CDR3, the DNA is TGTGCCAGCAGCCCCCGGGCGGTGGGGTACGAGCAGTACTTC.

The J gene is TRBJ2-3, the V gene TRBV5-5, with D hard to call. Trimming took off 0 bases at V and 2 bases at J, with 10 bases between the two ends. The CDR3 is 15 residues long. Germline CDR1 SGHKS, CDR2 YYEKEE (reference sequence). Here the CDR3 DNA reads TGTGCCAGCAGCTTGGCCTGGAGATTCACAGATACGCAGTATTTT. This codes for CASSLAWRFTDTQYF.

V is TRBV6-5 and J is TRBJ1-6, with 8 bases aligning to TRBD1. The CDR3 is 14 amino acids. J lost 8 bases, V lost 4 bases, and 4 bases had no gene match. CDR1 is MNHEY and CDR2 is SVGAGI in the germline V gene. CDR3 region: CASSLDRVYSPLHF. For the CDR3, the DNA is TGTGCCAGCAGTTTGGACAGGGTATATTCACCCCTCCACTTT.

The chain recombines TRBV5-1 with TRBJ2-3; 7 bases map to TRBD1. This CDR3 comprises 15 residues. With 4 bases clipped from V and 2 bases from J, the junction kept 7 bases outside the gene matches. Looked up from germline, CDR1 is SGHRS and CDR2 is YFSETQ. DNA of the CDR3: TGCGCCAGCAGCGGAACAGGGGATCCCACAGATACGCAGTATTTT. Its translation: CASSGTGDPTDTQYF.

This clone was observed a few times. The CDR3 sequence is CASSSQDGRWAQYF. The DNA of the CDR3 is TGTGCCAGCAGCTCCCAGGATGGCCGGTGGGCGCAGTATTTT. V usage is TRBV11-3 and J usage is TRBJ2-3; D call uncertain. Trimming took 4 bases from V and 10 from J, leaving 18 bases between them. This CDR3 has 14 amino acids. Germline V gene data show CDR1 as SGHNT and CDR2 as YENEEA. Based on the CDR3 plus reference TRBV11-3 and TRBJ2-3, the full variable domain is EAGVVQSPRYKIIEKKQPVAFWCNPISGHNTLYWYLQNLGQGPELLIRYENEEAVDDSQLPKDRFSAERLKGVDSTLKIQPAELGDSAVYLCASSSQDGRWAQYFGPGTRLTVL.

The chain joins TRBV5-1 to TRBJ2-5; D not certain. The CDR3 is 16 amino acids. Trimming left V 1 base short and J 1 base short, with 14 bases between. Germline CDR1 and CDR2: SGHRS and YFSETQ. This CDR3 is CASSLSLYSTQETQYF. CDR3 bases: TGCGCCAGCAGCTTGTCACTCTACTCAACCCAAGAGACCCAGTACTTC.

CDR3 coding DNA: TGTGCCAGCAGCTTGGTAGGTACAGGGAACTATGGCTACACCTTC. This codes for CASSLVGTGNYGYTF. This sequence joins TRBV5-5 and TRBJ1-2, with D possibly TRBD1 on 6 matching bases. Germline V gene data show CDR1 as SGHKS and CDR2 as YYEKEE (reference sequence). The CDR3 runs to 15 residues. V lost 0 bases and J 2 bases, leaving 11 bases between the germline ends.

This clone was counted a few times. This chain joins TRBV11-3 and TRBJ2-3; 10 nucleotides line up with TRBD1. V was pared by 5 bases and J by 4 bases, with 6 bases of the junction left unmatched. Germline-derived CDR1 and CDR2 are SGHNT and YENEEA. The CDR3 extends over 15 amino acids. CDR3 protein: CASSRGTGESDTQYF. CDR3 DNA: TGTGCCAGCAGCCGCGGGACAGGGGAGTCAGATACGCAGTATTTT.

The chain joins TRBV18 to TRBJ1-2; perhaps TRBD1 as D (5 bases). The CDR3 length is 16 residues. Trimming took 3 bases from V and 4 from J, leaving 18 bases between them. In germline, CDR1 is KGHSH, CDR2 LQKENI. Here the CDR3 reads CASSPDSAYLGYGYTF. CDR3 DNA: TGTGCCAGCTCACCCGACAGTGCGTACTTGGGCTATGGCTACACCTTC.

The chain links TRBV5-4 to TRBJ1-2, with unresolved D. Deletions cut 3 bases from V and 4 bases from J, with 13 bases between. The germline gives CDR1 SGHNT, CDR2 YYREEE (reference sequence). The CDR3 spans 14 residues. CDR3 region: CASSSAFALYGYTF. The DNA of the CDR3 is TGTGCCAGCAGCTCAGCTTTCGCCCTCTATGGCTACACCTTC.

V gene TRBV5-1 combines with J gene TRBJ2-7; 9 bases line up with TRBD2. Germline trimming cut 0 bases from V and 3 bases from J; bases unmatched to any gene: 4. This CDR3 region has 15 residues. Germline-derived CDR1 and CDR2 are SGHRS and YFSETQ. DNA of the CDR3: TGCGCCAGCAGCTTGGGCCCTAGCGGGGTCTACGAGCAGTACTTC. This sequence encodes CASSLGPSGVYEQYF.

The V gene is TRBV7-9, the J gene TRBJ2-1; 9 bases map to TRBD2. There are 15 residues in the CDR3. Trimming removed 2 bases from V and 5 bases from J; junction bases left unmatched: 4. Germline V lookup: CDR1 SEHNR, CDR2 FQNEAQ (reference sequence). CDR3 region: CASSLYSGGNNEQFF. The CDR3 DNA is TGTGCCAGCAGCTTATATAGCGGGGGCAACAATGAGCAGTTCTTC.

The chain employs TRBV2 and TRBJ1-3; D is uncertain. The germline V gene has CDR1 SNHLY and CDR2 FYNNEI. The CDR3 is 14 amino acids. Trimming left V 4 bases short and J 0 bases short, with 7 bases between. The CDR3 here is CASSGRLSGNTIYF. The CDR3 DNA sequence: TGTGCCAGCAGTGGTCGTCTCTCTGGAAACACCATATATTTT.

The gene calls are TRBV4-1 and TRBJ1-2, with TRBD1 as a possible D gene (5 bases). Germline loops: CDR1 MGHRA, CDR2 YSYEKL. The CDR3 consists of 17 residues. V gave up 2 bases and J gave up 1 base, with 17 bases separating them. CDR3 sequence: CASSQNLRGEYNYGYTF. Here the CDR3 DNA reads TGCGCCAGCAGCCAAAACCTACGGGGGGAGTATAACTATGGCTACACCTTC.

About this clone: Other DNA sequences from this sample encode an identical CDR3 as well. V is TRBV7-2 and J is TRBJ2-1; no clear D gene. V lost 0 bases to trimming and J lost 0 bases, with 6 bases between them. The length of the CDR3 is 15 residues. Germline CDR1 reads SGHTA; CDR2 reads FQGNSA. The CDR3: CASSLAGVSYNEQFF. The CDR3 DNA sequence: TGTGCCAGCAGCTTAGCTGGGGTCTCCTACAATGAGCAGTTCTTC.

The V gene is TRBV18, the J gene TRBJ2-3, with TRBD1 identical over 9 bases. V shed 3 bases, J shed 4 bases, and the junction held 2 bases outside the gene matches. CDR3 length equals 14 residues. Germline V gene data show CDR1 as KGHSH and CDR2 as LQKENI. The CDR3 DNA reads as TGTGCCAGCTCACCGACAGGGGGGGCAGATACGCAGTATTTT. Translating gives CASSPTGGADTQYF.

This chain uses TRBV6-4 with TRBJ1-2; D ambiguous. The CDR3 is 13 amino acids. The germline CDR1 and CDR2 sequences are MRHNA and SNTAGT. V gave up 6 bases and J gave up 5 bases, with 13 bases separating them. The CDR3 here is CASSQFGGYGYTF. As DNA, the CDR3 is TGTGCCAGCAGCCAATTCGGCGGGTATGGCTACACCTTC.

This clone was seen only a few times. The genes are TRBV7-9 and TRBJ2-3; D is unclear. CDR1 is SEHNR, CDR2 FQNEAQ, per germline (reference sequence). CDR3 length: 12 residues. V lost 2 bases to trimming and J lost 5 bases, with 5 bases between them. CDR3 loop: CASSLSRDTQYF. The CDR3 DNA follows: TGTGCCAGCAGCTTAAGTCGAGATACGCAGTATTTT.